A selection of T cell receptor beta chains follows, all from one sample in a study of metastatic and nonmetastatic thyroid tumors. TCRdb used MiXCR to call clones anew from the PCR reads. The sample lists roughly 36,000 clones, 11% occurring once. Sequencing was done on a sample of blood. The source of these receptors is a female donor with papillary thyroid cancer or a benign thyroid nodule (not recorded which). Some clones in this sample may be carry-over from other donors' samples. The CDR3 runs from the conserved cysteine through the conserved F or W. Each record gives: V gene, CDR3 length, clone size, D gene, J gene, CDR3 DNA, CDR3 protein. D genes are given only for firm matches. Only some rows state a clone size, as once, few, many or a class for expanded clones.

TRBV6-2/TRBV6-3	13	many	-	TRBJ1-2	TGTGCCAGCAGTTACAGACAGAACTATGGCTACACCTTC	CASSYRQNYGYTF
TRBV28	14	many	TRBD2	TRBJ2-7	TGTGCCAGCACCCCGGGGACTAGCGGCTACGAGCAGTACTTC	CASTPGTSGYEQYF
TRBV18	16	many	TRBD2	TRBJ2-2	TGTGCCAGCTCACCGGGACTAGCGGGAGCATCCGGGGAGCTGTTTTTT	CASSPGLAGASGELFF
TRBV12-3/TRBV12-4	16	few	TRBD2	TRBJ2-1	TGTGCCAGCAGCCCCAGCGGGGGGTTCGCCTACAATGAGCAGTTCTTC	CASSPSGGFAYNEQFF
TRBV5-1	13	-	-	TRBJ2-1	TGCGCCAGCAGCATGGGGACGTCCAATGAGCAGTTCTTC	CASSMGTSNEQFF
TRBV7-6	16	many	-	TRBJ2-1	TGTGCCAGCAGCCTGTCGCCGAATGGCGGAATCAATGAGCAGTTCTTC	CASSLSPNGGINEQFF
TRBV6-6	11	few	-	TRBJ1-1	TGTGCCTGCAGTTACTCGGGGGTATCTTTCTTT	CACSYSGVSFF
TRBV30	14	many	TRBD2	TRBJ2-3	TGTGCCTGGAGGGTAGCGGGGTCCACAGATACGCAGTATTTT	CAWRVAGSTDTQYF
TRBV7-3	15	many	TRBD2	TRBJ2-5	TGTGCCAGCAGCTTGACTAGCGGGGCTCAAGAGACCCAGTACTTC	CASSLTSGAQETQYF
TRBV3-1	16	many	TRBD2	TRBJ2-1	TGTGCCAGCAGCTCCTCGACAGCGGGAGAACTTAATGAGCAGTTCTTC	CASSSSTAGELNEQFF
TRBV5-4	13	few	-	TRBJ2-2	TGTGCCAGCAGCTTTATAGACACCGGGGAGCTGTTTTTT	CASSFIDTGELFF
TRBV5-8	16	many	-	TRBJ2-1	TGTGCCAGCCGCTTAAATAGTCGGGCAACGTACAATGAGCAGTTCTTC	CASRLNSRATYNEQFF
TRBV30	16	-	-	TRBJ2-2	TGTGCCTGGAGTGTACAGGGGACTCTTAACACCGGGGAGCTGTTTTTT	CAWSVQGTLNTGELFF
TRBV9	14	many	-	TRBJ2-7	TGTGCCAGCAGCGTAGAGGGGGGGCCCTACGAGCAGTACTTC	CASSVEGGPYEQYF